Presented here are 31 T cell receptor beta chains from one specimen sequenced in a study of T cell changes during pregnancy in multiple sclerosis. TCRdb's copy holds only in-frame clones and misses some; the assay was immunoSEQ multiplex PCR. The sample holds some 80,000 clones, roughly 90% seen once. The material was peripheral blood, obtained in the first trimester of pregnancy. The origin of the receptors is a female donor in good health, enrolled as a control in a pregnancy study.

This chain links TRBV6-5 with TRBJ2-1, with D perhaps TRBD1 (6 bases). Trimming stripped 2 bases from V and 8 bases from J, with 10 bases between. The CDR3 sequence is 13 residues long. Germline CDR1 reads MNHEY; CDR2 reads SVGAGI. CDR3 protein: CASSYGRGDEQFF. In DNA form, the CDR3 reads TGTGCCAGCAGTTACGGCAGGGGCGATGAGCAGTTCTTC.

This chain connects TRBV27 to TRBJ1-5; no reliable D call. Trimming cost V 2 bases and J 6 bases, with 11 bases left between them. Germline V gene data show CDR1 as MNHEY and CDR2 as SMNVEV (reference sequence). The CDR3 consists of 14 residues. CDR3 protein: CASSLDVGSQPQHF. The CDR3 DNA follows: TGTGCCAGCAGTTTAGATGTGGGCAGTCAGCCCCAGCATTTT.

This rearrangement joins TRBV30 to TRBJ1-6, with D possibly matching TRBD1 (6 bases). CDR1 and CDR2 from the germline V gene are GTSNPN and SVGIG (reference sequence). The V end lost 2 bases, the J end lost 4 bases, and 12 bases lay between the germline ends. The CDR3 length is 15 residues. The DNA of the CDR3 is TGTGCCTGGAGTCCGACGGGACATTATAATTCACCCCTCCACTTT. This gives the protein CAWSPTGHYNSPLHF.

This chain joins TRBV9 and TRBJ1-1, with TRBD1 as a possible D gene (6 bases). Germline V lookup: CDR1 SGDLS, CDR2 YYNGEE. V lost 0 bases and J 3 bases, leaving 9 bases between the germline ends. The CDR3 extends over 14 amino acids. As DNA, the CDR3 is TGTGCCAGCAGCGTAGGGGGGCGAGACACTGAAGCTTTCTTT. Translating gives CASSVGGRDTEAFF. The whole variable domain, remainder taken from reference TRBV9 and TRBJ1-1, is DSGVTQTPKHLITATGQRVTLRCSPRSGDLSVYWYQQSLDQGLQFLIQYYNGEERAKGNILERFSAQQFPDLHSELNLSSLELGDSALYFCASSVGGRDTEAFFGQGTRLTVV.

V gene TRBV28 combines with J gene TRBJ1-3, with unresolved D. This CDR3 comprises 15 residues. Germline loops: CDR1 MDHEN, CDR2 SYDVKM. Trimming removed 2 bases at V and 0 bases at J, with 8 bases between. In DNA form, the CDR3 reads TGTGCCAGCAGTTTAACCGGCGGCTCTGGAAACACCATATATTTT. Translation gives CASSLTGGSGNTIYF.

This chain links TRBV19 with TRBJ2-7; 12 bases map to TRBD1. Trimming cost V 8 bases and J 7 bases; bases outside gene matches: 9. Germline V gene data show CDR1 as LNHDA and CDR2 as SQIVND (reference sequence). The CDR3 covers 14 residues. The CDR3 is CASASGTGGWEQYF. CDR3 coding DNA: TGTGCCAGTGCGTCCGGGACAGGGGGCTGGGAGCAGTACTTC.

The rearrangement uses TRBV7-9 and TRBJ1-6; 11 bases map to TRBD1. Germline CDR1 SEHNR, CDR2 FQNEAQ (reference sequence). This CDR3 spans 14 amino acids. The trim removed 5 bases at V and 9 bases at J, leaving 3 bases unmatched. The CDR3 nucleotides read TGTGCCAGCAGCCCGGACAGGGGGCGTTCACCCCTCCACTTT. Protein sequence: CASSPDRGRSPLHF.

The CDR3 bases are TGTGCCAGTAGTGCCCCCCTGAGTGGCTACACCTTC. It yields the protein CASSAPLSGYTF. This chain joins TRBV19 and TRBJ1-2; the D is unclear. This CDR3 has 12 residues. The germline CDR1 and CDR2 sequences are LNHDA and SQIVND (reference sequence). V lost 5 bases, J lost 7 bases, and 11 bases lay in between. The variable domain in full, completed from reference TRBV19 and TRBJ1-2, reads DGGITQSPKYLFRKEGQNVTLSCEQNLNHDAMYWYRQDPGQGLRLIYYSQIVNDFQKGDIAEGYSVSREKKESFPLTVTSAQKNPTAFYLCASSAPLSGYTFGSGTRLTVV.

V and J are TRBV9 and TRBJ1-5; 7 nucleotides line up with TRBD1. The ends lost 1 base at V and 4 bases at J; junction bases unmatched: 11. The CDR3 is 17 amino acids. Germline V gene data show CDR1 as SGDLS and CDR2 as YYNGEE. CDR3 DNA: TGTGCCAGCAGCGTAAGCCCCGACAGGGAAAGTAATCAGCCCCAGCATTTT. Its translation: CASSVSPDRESNQPQHF.

V is TRBV11-2 and J is TRBJ1-5; TRBD1 matches at 7 bases. The germline CDR1 and CDR2 sequences are SGHAT and FQNNGV. V dropped 1 base and J dropped 0; count of bases not matched to a gene: 3. The CDR3 sequence is 16 residues long. The CDR3 nucleotides are TGTGCCAGCAGCTTAGGACAGGGATATAGCAATCAGCCCCAGCATTTT. It codes for CASSLGQGYSNQPQHF. The full variable domain, its missing parts supplied by reference TRBV11-2 and TRBJ1-5, is EAGVAQSPRYKIIEKRQSVAFWCNPISGHATLYWYQQILGQGPKLLIQFQNNGVVDDSQLPKDRFSAERLKGVDSTLKIQPAKLEDSAVYLCASSLGQGYSNQPQHFGDGTRLSIL.

The J gene is TRBJ1-4, the V gene TRBV7-2, with 7 bases aligning to TRBD1. CDR1 and CDR2 (germline): SGHTA, FQGNSA. The CDR3 loop spans 15 amino acids. V trimming: 5 bases; J trimming: 10 bases; junction bases outside the gene matches: 13. The CDR3 DNA reads as TGTGCCAGCAGCCTAGACAGGGATCCAATGGGAAAACTGTTTTTT. Translated, it gives CASSLDRDPMGKLFF.

In this sample, this clone turned up once. This chain links TRBV5-3 with TRBJ1-6; D not resolved. TRBV5-3 is annotated as an ORF whose role is uncertain. The CDR3 totals 16 residues. The V and J ends lost 4 bases and 10 bases respectively, with 21 bases between them. The DNA of the CDR3 is TGTGCCAGAAGCGTAAAGTCTACCACTGCTCAATCACCCCTCCACTTT. The encoded protein is CARSVKSTTAQSPLHF.

The chain employs TRBV29-1 and TRBJ1-6; TRBD1 matches 9 bases. The V gene end was trimmed by 8 bases and the J gene end by 9 bases; junction bases not matched to a gene: 8. CDR1 SQVTM and CDR2 ANQGSEA come from the germline V gene. CDR3 length: 13 amino acids. CDR3 loop: CSFRTGESSPLHF. CDR3 coding DNA: TGCAGCTTCCGGACAGGGGAGAGTTCACCCCTCCACTTT.

The rearrangement links TRBV5-1 to TRBJ1-1; TRBD1 matches at 7 bases. The CDR3 spans 16 residues. CDR1 and CDR2 from the germline V gene are SGHRS and YFSETQ. The ends lost 4 bases at V and 2 bases at J; junction bases unmatched: 11. CDR3 in DNA: TGCGCCAGCAGCCCGGGGGACAGCCCAACAAACACTGAAGCTTTCTTT. Residues: CASSPGDSPTNTEAFF.

The CDR3, as DNA: TGTGCCAGCAGCCAACCGGTCGGGGGTGGGGACACTGAAGCTTTCTTT. This encodes CASSQPVGGGDTEAFF. The rearrangement joins TRBV28 to TRBJ1-1, with a weak D call TRBD1 (5 bases). The germline CDR1 and CDR2 sequences are MDHEN and SYDVKM. The CDR3 spans 16 residues. V gave up 6 bases and J gave up 3 bases, with 20 bases separating them.

V gene TRBV19 combines with J gene TRBJ1-1; D call uncertain. This CDR3 has 14 amino acids. Germline V CDR1 and CDR2: LNHDA, SQIVND (reference sequence). With 1 base removed from V and 5 bases from J, the gap between germline ends came to 11 bases. The CDR3 sequence: CASSIGAPGTEAFF. The CDR3 bases are TGTGCCAGTAGTATAGGGGCGCCGGGAACTGAAGCTTTCTTT. The entire variable domain, with the rest obtained from reference TRBV19 and TRBJ1-1, is as follows: DGGITQSPKYLFRKEGQNVTLSCEQNLNHDAMYWYRQDPGQGLRLIYYSQIVNDFQKGDIAEGYSVSREKKESFPLTVTSAQKNPTAFYLCASSIGAPGTEAFFGQGTRLTVV.

This clone was recorded once. The germline gene is not matched at one end of the junction; a read error may be the cause. The chain couples TRBV29-1 to TRBJ1-1; TRBD1 agrees at 7 bases. Per germline, CDR1 SQVTM and CDR2 ANQGSEA. This CDR3 has 11 amino acids. CDR3 residues: CSVERPDRLFF. DNA of the CDR3: TGCAGCGTTGAGCGGCCGGACAGGCTTTTTTTT.

The CDR3 sequence: CASSSRTGGTTF. The CDR3, as DNA: TGTGCCAGCAGCTCGCGGACAGGGGGAACCACCTTC. The V gene is TRBV7-8, the J gene TRBJ1-2, with 10 bases identical to TRBD1. Losses at the gene ends were 4 bases for V and 13 bases for J; bases not matched to a gene: 6. CDR3 length equals 12 residues. Looked up from germline, CDR1 is SGHVS and CDR2 is FQNEAQ.

The chain recombines TRBV29-1 with TRBJ1-2; no definite D call. The CDR3 contains 12 residues. CDR1 SQVTM and CDR2 ANQGSEA come from the germline V gene. Trimming removed 6 bases from V and 6 bases from J, with 14 bases in between. The chain's CDR3 is CSVRVSTHGYTF. DNA of the CDR3: TGCAGCGTGAGAGTCTCCACCCATGGCTACACCTTC.

The chain employs TRBV25-1 and TRBJ1-4; no firm D call. Germline-derived CDR1 and CDR2 are MGHDK and SYGVNS. With 7 bases removed from V and 5 bases from J, the gap between germline ends came to 14 bases. The CDR3 consists of 14 residues. The CDR3 spells CASTPGKRNEKLFF. In DNA form, the CDR3 reads TGTGCCAGCACCCCCGGGAAAAGAAATGAAAAACTGTTTTTT.

This clone was seen once. The chain uses TRBV7-2 and TRBJ2-7, with 10 bases matching TRBD2. CDR3 length equals 14 residues. Germline loops: CDR1 SGHTA, CDR2 FQGNSA. The ends lost 4 bases at V and 0 bases at J; junction bases unmatched: 0. The CDR3 here is CASSSSGSSYEQYF. The CDR3 DNA sequence: TGTGCCAGCAGCTCTAGCGGGAGCTCCTACGAGCAGTACTTC.

This clone was counted a single time. The chain employs TRBV2 and TRBJ1-1; no firm D call. The CDR3 contains 12 residues. CDR1 and CDR2 (germline): SNHLY, FYNNEI. The V end lost 4 bases, the J end lost 5 bases, and 8 bases lay between the germline ends. The CDR3 DNA follows: TGTGCCAGCAGTGTCGCAGATACTGAAGCTTTCTTT. It yields the protein CASSVADTEAFF.

The table lists this clone with a few counts. The chain combines TRBV9 with TRBJ1-6; 9 bases are a match to TRBD1. This CDR3 contains 15 residues. Unmatched junction bases numbered 2, after V lost 0 bases and J lost 7 bases. Per germline, CDR1 SGDLS and CDR2 YYNGEE. Here the CDR3 reads CASSVDGQGNSPLHF. CDR3 nucleotides: TGTGCCAGCAGCGTAGACGGACAGGGGAATTCACCCCTCCACTTT.

The genes are TRBV5-1 and TRBJ2-1; D gene ambiguous. Per germline, CDR1 SGHRS and CDR2 YFSETQ. This CDR3 has 12 residues. Trimming shortened V by 0 bases and J by 4 bases, and 2 bases separated the two germline ends. The CDR3 sequence is CASSLAYNEQFF. The CDR3 DNA reads as TGCGCCAGCAGCTTGGCTTACAATGAGCAGTTCTTC.

This chain connects TRBV2 to TRBJ2-7; tentative D call: TRBD2 (5 bases). With 0 bases removed from V and 6 bases from J, the gap between germline ends came to 12 bases. The CDR3 runs 14 residues. Germline lookup yields CDR1 SNHLY and CDR2 FYNNEI. The CDR3 nucleotides are TGTGCCAGCAGTGAAGCGCTTGCTAGCAGCGAGCAGTACTTC. Amino acids: CASSEALASSEQYF.

V usage is TRBV19 and J usage is TRBJ1-5; 7 bases fit TRBD1. The CDR3 consists of 14 residues. Germline V gene sequence: CDR1 LNHDA, CDR2 SQIVND (reference sequence). V dropped 4 bases and J dropped 1; count of bases not matched to a gene: 1. The CDR3 region has the DNA TGTGCCAGTAGTAGGGGACAGAGCAATCAGCCCCAGCATTTT. Translating it yields CASSRGQSNQPQHF.

The chain carries TRBV21-1 and TRBJ2-7; TRBD1 reflects the table's D call only, with no check against the DNA. TRBV21-1 is reported as a pseudogene. This CDR3 contains 15 residues. CDR3 bases: TGTGCCAGCAGCCCTCGTCTAGGGACACTCGACGAGCAGTACTTC. This gives the protein CASSPRLGTLDEQYF.

V and J are TRBV28 and TRBJ1-2; TRBD1 is a possible D gene (5 bases). This CDR3 region has 15 residues. From germline, CDR1 is MDHEN and CDR2 SYDVKM. V was shortened by 5 bases and J by 4 bases, with 17 bases between the two germline ends. The chain's CDR3 is CASSPGTWGVYGYTF. The CDR3 nucleotides are TGTGCCAGCAGTCCCGGGACTTGGGGCGTCTATGGCTACACCTTC.

This clone occurred once. Written as DNA, the CDR3 is TGTGCCAGTAGTGTTCAGGCCCTGAACACTGAAGCTTTCTTT. It encodes CASSVQALNTEAFF. The chain carries TRBV19 and TRBJ1-1; D uncertain. The CDR3 loop spans 14 amino acids. Germline values: CDR1 LNHDA, CDR2 SQIVND (reference sequence). V lost 5 bases and J lost 0, with 10 bases in between.

The chain combines TRBV10-3 with TRBJ2-5, with 7 bases aligning to TRBD2. This CDR3 has 17 residues. The J segment lost 4 bases and the V segment lost 3 bases, leaving 14 bases of the junction unmatched. CDR1 ENHRY and CDR2 SYGVKD come from the germline V gene. CDR3 sequence reads: CAISDSGTPTEGETQYF. The DNA for the CDR3 is TGTGCCATCAGTGACAGCGGGACTCCTACCGAAGGAGAGACCCAGTACTTC.

The chain carries TRBV7-9 and TRBJ2-7; D may be TRBD1 (6 bases). Trimming shortened V by 5 bases and J by 3 bases, and 14 bases separated the two germline ends. Germline CDR1 reads SEHNR; CDR2 reads FQNEAQ (reference sequence). The CDR3 totals 14 residues. This CDR3 is CASSRSGTHYEQYF. DNA of the CDR3: TGTGCCAGCAGCCGGTCCGGGACACACTACGAGCAGTACTTC.